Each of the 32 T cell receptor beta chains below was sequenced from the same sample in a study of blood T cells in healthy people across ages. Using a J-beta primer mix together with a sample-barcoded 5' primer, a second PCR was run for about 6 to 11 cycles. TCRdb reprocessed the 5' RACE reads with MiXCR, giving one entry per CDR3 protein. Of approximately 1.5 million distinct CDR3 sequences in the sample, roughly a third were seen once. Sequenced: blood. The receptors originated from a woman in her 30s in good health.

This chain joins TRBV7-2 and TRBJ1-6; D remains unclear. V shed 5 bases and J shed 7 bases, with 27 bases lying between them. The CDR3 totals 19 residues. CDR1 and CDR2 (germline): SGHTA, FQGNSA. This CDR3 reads CASSPRHGPLPVGNSPLHF. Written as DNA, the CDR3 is TGTGCCAGCAGCCCTCGCCACGGGCCGTTACCCGTGGGGAATTCACCCCTCCACTTT.

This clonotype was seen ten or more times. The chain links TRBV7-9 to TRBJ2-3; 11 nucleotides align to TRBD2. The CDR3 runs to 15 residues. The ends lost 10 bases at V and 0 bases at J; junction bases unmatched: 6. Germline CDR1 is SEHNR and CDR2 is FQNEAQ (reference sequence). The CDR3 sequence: CATGTSGISTDTQYF. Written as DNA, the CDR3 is TGTGCCACAGGGACTAGCGGCATAAGCACAGATACGCAGTATTTT. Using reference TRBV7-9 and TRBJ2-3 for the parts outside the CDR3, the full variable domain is DTGVSQNPRHKITKRGQNVTFRCDPISEHNRLYWYRQTLGQGPEFLTYFQNEAQLEKSRLLSDRFSAERPKGSFSTLEIQRTEQGDSAMYLCATGTSGISTDTQYFGPGTRLTVL.

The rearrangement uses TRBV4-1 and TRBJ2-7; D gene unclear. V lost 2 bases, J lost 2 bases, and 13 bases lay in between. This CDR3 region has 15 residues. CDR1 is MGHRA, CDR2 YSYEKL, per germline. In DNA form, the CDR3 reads TGCGCCAGCAGCCAACCTATCCGAGGAACCTACGAGCAGTACTTC. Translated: CASSQPIRGTYEQYF.

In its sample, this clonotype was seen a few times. The DNA of the CDR3 is TGTGCCAGCAGTGCCCCCTTGACAGGGGAGGACGAGCAGTACTTC. Protein product: CASSAPLTGEDEQYF. The chain is built from TRBV25-1 and TRBJ2-7; 8 bases line up with TRBD1. The CDR3 covers 15 residues. Trimming removed 4 bases from V and 5 bases from J; junction bases left unmatched: 10. Germline CDR1 reads MGHDK; CDR2 reads SYGVNS.

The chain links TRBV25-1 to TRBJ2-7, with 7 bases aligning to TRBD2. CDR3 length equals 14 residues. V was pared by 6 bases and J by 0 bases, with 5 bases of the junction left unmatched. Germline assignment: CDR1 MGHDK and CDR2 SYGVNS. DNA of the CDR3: TGTGCCAGCAGCGCGGGGGTTGGCTCCTACGAGCAGTACTTC. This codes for CASSAGVGSYEQYF.

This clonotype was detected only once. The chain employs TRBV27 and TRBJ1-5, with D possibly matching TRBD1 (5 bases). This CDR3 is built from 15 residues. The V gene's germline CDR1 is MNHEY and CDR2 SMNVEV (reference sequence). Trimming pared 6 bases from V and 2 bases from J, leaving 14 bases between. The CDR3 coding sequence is TGTGCCAGCAGCTCCTGGGGCCCGGGCAATCAGCCCCAGCATTTT. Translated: CASSSWGPGNQPQHF.

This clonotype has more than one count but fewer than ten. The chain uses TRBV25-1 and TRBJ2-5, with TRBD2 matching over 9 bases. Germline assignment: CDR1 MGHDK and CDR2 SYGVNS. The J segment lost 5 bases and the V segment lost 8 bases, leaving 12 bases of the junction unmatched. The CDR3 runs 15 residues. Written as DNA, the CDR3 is TGTGCCAGCTCCCTTGGCGGGGGGGCCGCGGAGACCCAGTACTTC. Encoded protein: CASSLGGGAAETQYF. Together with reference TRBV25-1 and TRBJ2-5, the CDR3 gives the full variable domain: EADIYQTPRYLVIGTGKKITLECSQTMGHDKMYWYQQDPGMELHLIHYSYGVNSTEKGDLSSESTVSRIRTEHFPLTLESARPSHTSQYLCASSLGGGAAETQYFGPGTRLLVL.

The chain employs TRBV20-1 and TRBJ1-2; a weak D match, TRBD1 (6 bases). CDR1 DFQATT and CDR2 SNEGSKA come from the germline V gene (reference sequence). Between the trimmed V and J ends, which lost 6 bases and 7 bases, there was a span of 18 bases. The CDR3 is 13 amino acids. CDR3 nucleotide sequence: TGCAGTGCGCTACAGGGTAATTCGGTTGGCTACACCTTC. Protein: CSALQGNSVGYTF.

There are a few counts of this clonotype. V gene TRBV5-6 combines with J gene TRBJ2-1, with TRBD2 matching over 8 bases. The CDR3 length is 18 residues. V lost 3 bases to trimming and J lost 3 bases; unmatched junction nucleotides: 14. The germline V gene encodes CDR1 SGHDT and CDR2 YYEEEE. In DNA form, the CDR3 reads TGTGCCAGCAGCTCAACTGCACTGGCGGGAGGTAGCTACAATGAGCAGTTCTTC. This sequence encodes CASSSTALAGGSYNEQFF. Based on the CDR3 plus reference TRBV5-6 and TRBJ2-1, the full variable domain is DAGVTQSPTHLIKTRGQQVTLRCSPKSGHDTVSWYQQALGQGPQFIFQYYEEEERQRGNFPDRFSGHQFPNYSSELNVNALLLGDSALYLCASSSTALAGGSYNEQFFGPGTRLTVL.

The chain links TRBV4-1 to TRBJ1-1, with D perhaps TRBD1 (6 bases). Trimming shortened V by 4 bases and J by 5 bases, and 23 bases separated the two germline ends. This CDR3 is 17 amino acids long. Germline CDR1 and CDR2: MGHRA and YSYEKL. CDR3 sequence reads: CASSRVSTGPQETEAFF. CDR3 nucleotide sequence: TGCGCCAGCAGCCGAGTCTCCACAGGGCCCCAGGAAACTGAAGCTTTCTTT.

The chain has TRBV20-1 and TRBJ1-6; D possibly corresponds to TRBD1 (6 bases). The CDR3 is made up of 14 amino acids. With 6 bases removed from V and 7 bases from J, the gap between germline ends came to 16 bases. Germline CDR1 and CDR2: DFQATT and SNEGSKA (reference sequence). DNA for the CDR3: TGCAGTGCCCTATTGGGGGCGAAGAATTCACCCCTCCACTTT. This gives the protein CSALLGAKNSPLHF.

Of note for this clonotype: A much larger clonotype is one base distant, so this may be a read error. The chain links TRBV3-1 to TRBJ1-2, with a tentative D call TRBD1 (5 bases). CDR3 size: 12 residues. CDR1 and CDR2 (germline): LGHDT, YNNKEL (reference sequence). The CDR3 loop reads CASGQVGHGHTF. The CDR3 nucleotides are TGTGCCAGCGGCCAAGTCGGACACGGTCACACCTTC.

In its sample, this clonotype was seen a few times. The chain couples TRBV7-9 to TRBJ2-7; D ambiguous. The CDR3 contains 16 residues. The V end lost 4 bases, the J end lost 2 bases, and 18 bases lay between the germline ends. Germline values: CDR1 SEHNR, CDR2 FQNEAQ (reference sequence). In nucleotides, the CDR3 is TGTGCCAGCAGCTCCTCTGGGTCTAGTGACACCTACGAGCAGTACTTC. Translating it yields CASSSSGSSDTYEQYF.

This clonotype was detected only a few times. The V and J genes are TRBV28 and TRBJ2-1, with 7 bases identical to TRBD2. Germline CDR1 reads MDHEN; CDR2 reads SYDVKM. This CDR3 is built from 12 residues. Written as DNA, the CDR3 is TGTGCTAGCGGGCCCCCCTACAATGAGCAGTTCTTC. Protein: CASGPPYNEQFF.

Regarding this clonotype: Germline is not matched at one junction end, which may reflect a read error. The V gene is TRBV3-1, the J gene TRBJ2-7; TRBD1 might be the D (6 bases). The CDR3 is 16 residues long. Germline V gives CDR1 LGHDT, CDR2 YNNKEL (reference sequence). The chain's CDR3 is CAGSQVASGTPSEQYF. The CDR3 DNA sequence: TGTGCCGGCAGCCAAGTCGCATCCGGGACACCTTCCGAGCAGTACTTC.

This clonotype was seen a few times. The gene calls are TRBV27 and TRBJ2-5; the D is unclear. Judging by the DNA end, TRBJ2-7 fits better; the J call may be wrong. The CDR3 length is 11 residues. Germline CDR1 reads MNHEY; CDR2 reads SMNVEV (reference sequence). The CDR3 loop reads CASKSYDEQYF. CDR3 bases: TGTGCCAGCAAATCTTACGACGAGCAGTACTTC.

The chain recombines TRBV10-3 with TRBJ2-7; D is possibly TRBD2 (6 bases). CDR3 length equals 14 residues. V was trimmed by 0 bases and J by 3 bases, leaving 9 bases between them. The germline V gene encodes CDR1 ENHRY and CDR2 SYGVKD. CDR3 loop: CAISESTRGYEQYF. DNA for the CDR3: TGTGCCATCAGTGAGTCGACGCGGGGCTACGAGCAGTACTTC.

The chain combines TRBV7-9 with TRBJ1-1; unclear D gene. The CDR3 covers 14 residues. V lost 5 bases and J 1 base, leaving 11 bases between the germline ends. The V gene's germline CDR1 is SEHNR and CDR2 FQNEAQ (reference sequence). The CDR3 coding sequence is TGTGCCAGCAGCGCAGTAGTAGGGAACACTGAAGCTTTCTTT. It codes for CASSAVVGNTEAFF.

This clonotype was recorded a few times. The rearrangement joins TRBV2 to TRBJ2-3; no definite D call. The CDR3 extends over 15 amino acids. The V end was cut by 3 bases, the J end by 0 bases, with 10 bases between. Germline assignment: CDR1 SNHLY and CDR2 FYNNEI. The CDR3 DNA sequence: TGTGCCAGCAGTGAGTCTCAGCCGAGCACAGATACGCAGTATTTT. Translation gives CASSESQPSTDTQYF.

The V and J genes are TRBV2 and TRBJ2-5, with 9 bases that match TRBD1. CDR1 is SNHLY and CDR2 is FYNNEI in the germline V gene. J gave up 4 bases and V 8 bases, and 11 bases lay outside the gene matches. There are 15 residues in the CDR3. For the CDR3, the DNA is TGTGCCAGCGGCCGACGGACAGGGGACCCAGAGACCCAGTACTTC. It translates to CASGRRTGDPETQYF.

The CDR3 reads CASSPQTGGYGYEQYF. DNA for the CDR3: TGTGCCAGCTCACCGCAAACAGGGGGCTACGGCTACGAGCAGTACTTC. This chain connects TRBV18 to TRBJ2-7; TRBD1 matches at 9 bases. V lost 3 bases and J lost 3; bases outside the gene matches: 9. The CDR3 is 16 residues long. In germline, CDR1 is KGHSH, CDR2 LQKENI. The full variable domain, its missing parts supplied by reference TRBV18 and TRBJ2-7, is NAGVMQNPRHLVRRRGQEARLRCSPMKGHSHVYWYRQLPEEGLKFMVYLQKENIIDESGMPKERFSAEFPKEGPSILRIQQVVRGDSAAYFCASSPQTGGYGYEQYFGPGTRLTVT.

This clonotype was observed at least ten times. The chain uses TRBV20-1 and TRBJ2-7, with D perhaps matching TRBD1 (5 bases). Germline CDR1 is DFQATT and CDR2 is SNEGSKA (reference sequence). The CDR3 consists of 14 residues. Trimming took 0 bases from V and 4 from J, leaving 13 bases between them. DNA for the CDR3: TGCAGTGCTAGAGATAGCCCAGGGTTGTACGAGCAGTACTTC. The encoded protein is CSARDSPGLYEQYF.

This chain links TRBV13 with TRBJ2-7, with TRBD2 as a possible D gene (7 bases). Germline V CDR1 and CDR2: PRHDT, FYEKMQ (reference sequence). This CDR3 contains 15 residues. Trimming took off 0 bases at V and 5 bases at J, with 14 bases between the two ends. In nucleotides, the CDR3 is TGTGCCAGCAGCTTAGGGGCGGGGGCTGGGGACGAGCAGTACTTC. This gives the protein CASSLGAGAGDEQYF.

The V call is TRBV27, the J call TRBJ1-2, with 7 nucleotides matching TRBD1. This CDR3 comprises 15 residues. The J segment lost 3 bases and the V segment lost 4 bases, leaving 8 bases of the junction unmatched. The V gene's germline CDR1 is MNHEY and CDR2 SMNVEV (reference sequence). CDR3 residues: CASSSGGGGHYGYTF. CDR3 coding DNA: TGTGCCAGCAGTTCAGGGGGAGGAGGGCACTATGGCTACACCTTC.

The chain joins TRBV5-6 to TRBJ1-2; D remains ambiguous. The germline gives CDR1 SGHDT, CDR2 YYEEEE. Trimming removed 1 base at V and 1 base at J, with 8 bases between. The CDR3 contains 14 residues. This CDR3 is CASSLMAVNYGYTF. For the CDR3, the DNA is TGTGCCAGCAGCTTGATGGCAGTTAACTATGGCTACACCTTC.

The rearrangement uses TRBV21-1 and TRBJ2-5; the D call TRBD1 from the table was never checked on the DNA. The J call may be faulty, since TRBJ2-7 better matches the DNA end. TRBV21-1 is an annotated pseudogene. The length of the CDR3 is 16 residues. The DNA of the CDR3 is TGTGCCAGCAGCAAAGCGCTCAGGGATCTGCCTTCCGAGCAGTACTTC. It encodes CASSKALRDLPSEQYF.

CDR3 in DNA: TGCAGTGCTAGAAATGTCGGGAATGCAAATGAAAAACTGTTTTTT. It is translated as CSARNVGNANEKLFF. The rearrangement links TRBV20-1 to TRBJ1-4; D uncertain. CDR3 length: 15 residues. V was pared by 2 bases and J by 5 bases, with 15 bases between. The V gene's germline CDR1 is DFQATT and CDR2 SNEGSKA (reference sequence).

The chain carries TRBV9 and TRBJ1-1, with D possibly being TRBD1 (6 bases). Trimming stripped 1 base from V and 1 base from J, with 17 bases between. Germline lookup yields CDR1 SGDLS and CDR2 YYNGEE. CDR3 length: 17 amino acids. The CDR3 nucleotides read TGTGCCAGCAGCGTATCCGGGGGCTCAAACTGGAACACTGAAGCTTTCTTT. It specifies CASSVSGGSNWNTEAFF.

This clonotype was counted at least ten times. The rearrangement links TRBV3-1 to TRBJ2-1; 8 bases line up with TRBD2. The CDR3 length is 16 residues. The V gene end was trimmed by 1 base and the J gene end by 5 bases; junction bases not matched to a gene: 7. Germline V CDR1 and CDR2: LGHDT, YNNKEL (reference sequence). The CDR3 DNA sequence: TGTGCCAGCAGCCAAGTGACGGGAGGGCCCCACAATGAGCAGTTCTTC. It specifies CASSQVTGGPHNEQFF.

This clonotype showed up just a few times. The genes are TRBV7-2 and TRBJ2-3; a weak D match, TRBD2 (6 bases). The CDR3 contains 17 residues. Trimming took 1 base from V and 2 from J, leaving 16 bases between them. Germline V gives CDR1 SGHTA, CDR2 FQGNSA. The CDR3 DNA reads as TGTGCCAGCAGCTTAGAGGGTAGCGGTTATTCCACAGATACGCAGTATTTT. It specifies CASSLEGSGYSTDTQYF.

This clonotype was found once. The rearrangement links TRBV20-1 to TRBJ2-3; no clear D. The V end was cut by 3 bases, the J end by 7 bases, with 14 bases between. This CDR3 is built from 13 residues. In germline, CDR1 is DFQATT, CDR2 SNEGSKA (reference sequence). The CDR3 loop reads CSASLLGPNTQYF. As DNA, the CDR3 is TGCAGTGCTAGTCTTCTGGGCCCCAATACGCAGTATTTT.

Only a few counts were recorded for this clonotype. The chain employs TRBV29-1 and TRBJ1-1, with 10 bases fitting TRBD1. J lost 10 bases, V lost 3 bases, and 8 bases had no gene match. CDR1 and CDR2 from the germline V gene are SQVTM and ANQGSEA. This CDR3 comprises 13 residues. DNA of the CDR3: TGCAGCGTTGACCCAGGGACAGGGGAGGGAGCTTTCTTT. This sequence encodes CSVDPGTGEGAFF.